This T cell receptor beta chain was documented in a study of identical twins. Study observations and caveats: Excess twin sharing in beta out-of-frame sequences was weaker. While abundant cord blood beta clonotypes carried fewer insertions, memory repertoires showed no such pattern.

TCRdb redid the calling of the 5' RACE reads with MiXCR, one entry per CDR3 protein. The data hold around 1.7 million distinct CDR3 sequences, with around 29% observed a single time. Germline V lookup: CDR1 SNHLY, CDR2 FYNNEI. V was clipped by 7 bases and J by 0 bases, with 9 bases between them. CDR3 size: 13 residues. This clonotype was recorded many times. Its antigen is not known. The sequenced sample consisted of cord blood. The V gene is TRBV2, the J gene TRBJ2-5, with D unresolved. The receptor was derived from a newborn girl in good health. CDR3 bases: TGTGCCAGCATGGACCCCTACCAAGAGACCCAGTACTTC. It is translated as CASMDPYQETQYF.